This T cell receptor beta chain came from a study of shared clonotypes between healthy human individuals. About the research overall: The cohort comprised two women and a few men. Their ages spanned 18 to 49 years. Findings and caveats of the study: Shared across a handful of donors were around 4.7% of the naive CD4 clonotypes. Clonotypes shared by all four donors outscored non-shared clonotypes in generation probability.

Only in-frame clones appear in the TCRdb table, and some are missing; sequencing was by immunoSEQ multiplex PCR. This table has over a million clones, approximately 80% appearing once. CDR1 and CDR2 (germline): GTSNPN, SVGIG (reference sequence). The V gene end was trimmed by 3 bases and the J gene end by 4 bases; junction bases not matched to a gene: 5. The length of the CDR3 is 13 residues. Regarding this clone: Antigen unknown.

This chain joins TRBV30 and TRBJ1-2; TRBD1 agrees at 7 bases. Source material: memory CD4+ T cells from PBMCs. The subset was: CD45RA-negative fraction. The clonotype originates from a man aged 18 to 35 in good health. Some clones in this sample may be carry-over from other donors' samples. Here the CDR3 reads CAWSPGTAYGYTF. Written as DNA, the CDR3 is TGTGCCTGGAGCCCGGGGACAGCCTATGGCTACACCTTC.